The source of this T cell receptor (beta chain) is a study of blood T cell repertoires in COVID-19. Overall study context: The United States, Italy and Spain were the sources of the acute and convalescent COVID-19 samples. Sample material is recorded as cDNA or gDNA derived from T cells, B-cell-depleted T cells, or PBMCs.

Original analysis: Reference gene primer amplification yielded estimated nucleated cell counts. TCRdb's copy holds only in-frame clones and misses some; the assay was immunoSEQ multiplex PCR. D and trimming were read from the DNA, whereas the V and J calls and clone size are those reported in that table. Among 130,000 to 150,000 clones listed, around 87% were seen once. Germline V gene lookup returns CDR1 LNHNV and CDR2 YYDKDF (reference sequence). The junction had 7 bases not matched to a gene; V was cut back by 0 bases and J by 3 bases. The CDR3 is made up of 16 amino acids. The receptor was isolated from a man aged 80 or over with acute or convalescent COVID-19. The sample consisted of peripheral blood. V gene TRBV15 combines with J gene TRBJ1-1; TRBD1 aligns across 7 bases. The CDR3 reads CATSRDRGIIDTEAFF. CDR3 DNA: TGTGCCACCAGCAGAGACAGGGGGATTATAGACACTGAAGCTTTCTTT.